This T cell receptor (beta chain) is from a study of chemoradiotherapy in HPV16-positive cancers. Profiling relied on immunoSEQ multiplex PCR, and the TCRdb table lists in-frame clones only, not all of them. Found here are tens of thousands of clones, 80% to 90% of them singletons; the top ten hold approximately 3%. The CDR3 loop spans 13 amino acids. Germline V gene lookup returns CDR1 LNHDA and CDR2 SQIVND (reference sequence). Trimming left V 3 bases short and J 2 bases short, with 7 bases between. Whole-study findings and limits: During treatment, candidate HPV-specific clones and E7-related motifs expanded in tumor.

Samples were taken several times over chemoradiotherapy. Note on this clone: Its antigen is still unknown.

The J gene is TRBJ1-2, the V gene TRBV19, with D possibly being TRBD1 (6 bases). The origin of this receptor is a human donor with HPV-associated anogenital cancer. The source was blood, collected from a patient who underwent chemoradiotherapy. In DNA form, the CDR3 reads TGTGCCAGTAGTATGGACAGCAACTATGGCTACACCTTC. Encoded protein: CASSMDSNYGYTF.